This TCR beta chain came from a study of T-cell memory formation after mild COVID-19. The CDR3 is made up of 14 amino acids. The V gene lost 8 bases and the J gene lost 6 bases, with 19 bases spanning the gap. About this clonotype itself: The antigen is unknown.

Overall study results and limits: Chiefly within CM and EM were the contracting CD4+ clones; CD8+ ones were within EMRA. Pre-infection memory contained some responding clones, which suggested that cross-reactive memory had joined.

TCRdb itself ran the 5' RACE reads through MiXCR, one entry per CDR3 protein. In the table there are around 340,000 distinct CDR3 sequences, 13% of which are singletons. Sequencing was performed on PBMCs or a T cell subset sorted from them (not recorded which). The TCR comes from a man aged 18-30 years who had mild COVID-19 (a few samples of this study predate the infection). Cell type and time point are not known. V and J are TRBV12-3 or TRBV12-4 and TRBJ1-2; D remains unclear. The CDR3 sequence: CASGRFSASDGYTF. CDR3 in DNA: TGTGCCAGCGGGCGATTCTCGGCCAGCGATGGCTACACCTTC.